This is a list of T cell receptor beta chains from one sample in a study of blood T cell repertoires in COVID-19. Here immunoSEQ multiplex PCR was the method, and the copy in TCRdb shows in-frame clones only, minus some. The sample contains around 140,000 clones, about 80% of which appear only once. The sample was peripheral blood. The receptors derive from a middle-aged man with acute or convalescent COVID-19. The CDR3 runs from the conserved cysteine through the conserved F or W. The D gene is left open where the match is weak. Clone size is stated in some rows and not others, as once, few, many or a class when expanded.

cdr3_aa cdr3_nt v_call d_call clone_size j_call
CASSIERELFF TGTGCCAGTAGTATTGAGCGGGAGCTGTTTTTT TRBV3-1/TRBV3-2 - many TRBJ2-2
CASRTGTNTEAFF TGTGCCAGTAGGACAGGTACGAACACTGAAGCTTTCTTT TRBV19 - - TRBJ1-1
CASSDYGGINEQFF TGCGCCAGCAGTGATTACGGGGGGATCAATGAGCAGTTCTTC TRBV10-2 TRBD2 - TRBJ2-1
CATLVSQGYGEQYF TGTGCCACCCTGGTCAGCCAGGGGTATGGCGAGCAGTACTTC TRBV6-5 - - TRBJ2-7
CASSHPGQGGNENTEAFF TGTGCCAGCAGCCATCCGGGACAGGGGGGGAATGAGAACACTGAAGCTTTCTTT TRBV5-4 TRBD1 few TRBJ1-1
CASSQTRGTEAFF TGTGCCAGCAGCCAAACGCGGGGCACTGAAGCTTTCTTT TRBV12-3/TRBV12-4 - - TRBJ1-1
CASSSPGSSGNTIYF TGTGCCAGCAGCTCTCCGGGGAGCTCTGGAAACACCATATATTTT TRBV7-6 - once TRBJ1-3
CSVEDRTGRSYNEQFF TGCAGCGTTGAAGACCGGACAGGACGCTCCTACAATGAGCAGTTCTTC TRBV29-1 TRBD1 - TRBJ2-1
CASRRGQGDTEAFF TGTGCCAGCAGGCGGGGACAGGGGGACACTGAAGCTTTCTTT TRBV6-5 TRBD1 - TRBJ1-1
CASSLLGANEQFF TGCGCCAGCAGCTTGCTTGGGGCGAATGAGCAGTTCTTC TRBV5-1 - - TRBJ2-1
CASSLVAGGKTGELFF TGTGCCAGCAGCTTAGTAGCGGGGGGGAAAACCGGGGAGCTGTTTTTT TRBV7-2 TRBD2 few TRBJ2-2
CASSKGREWSEQFF TGTGCCAGCAGCAAGGGCAGGGAATGGAGTGAGCAGTTCTTC TRBV21-1 - - TRBJ2-1
CASSSGLAGGQTGELFF TGCGCCAGCAGCTCCGGGCTAGCGGGGGGGCAGACCGGGGAGCTGTTTTTT TRBV5-1 TRBD2 once TRBJ2-2
CASSPNRQSGQPQHF TGTGCCAGCTCACCCAATCGACAGTCTGGCCAGCCCCAGCATTTT TRBV18 - - TRBJ1-5
CASSPALQVDSSGNTIYF TGTGCCAGCTCACCCGCACTTCAGGTAGATTCCTCTGGAAACACCATATATTTT TRBV18 - - TRBJ1-3
CASSLLSPTGGYSYEQYF TGTGCCAGCAGTTTATTATCCCCGACAGGGGGCTACTCCTACGAGCAGTACTTC TRBV27 TRBD1 - TRBJ2-7
CASSDGIYEQYF TGTGCCAGCAGTGACGGGATCTACGAGCAGTACTTC TRBV5-6 - few TRBJ2-7
CASTPDRETGELFF TGTGCCAGCACCCCGGACAGGGAGACCGGGGAGCTGTTTTTT TRBV11-2 TRBD1 - TRBJ2-2
CASSPRQYQETQYF TGTGCCAGCTCACCACGACAGTACCAAGAGACCCAGTACTTC TRBV18 - - TRBJ2-5
CATSDSRDRNEKLFF TGTGCCACCAGTGATTCGCGGGACAGAAATGAAAAACTGTTTTTT TRBV24-1 TRBD1 - TRBJ1-4
CAWTLLAGGLSEQFF TGTGCCTGGACCCTTTTAGCGGGGGGGCTTAGTGAGCAGTTCTTC TRBV30 TRBD2 - TRBJ2-1
CASSPQGFTEAFF TGTGCCAGCAGTCCCCAGGGATTTACTGAAGCTTTCTTT TRBV6-6 - - TRBJ1-1
CASRDRADGYTF TGTGCCAGCCGCGACAGGGCGGATGGCTACACCTTC TRBV27 TRBD1 few TRBJ1-2
CASSEGGGFRKTTEAFF TGCGCCAGCAGTGAAGGGGGGGGGTTTAGAAAGACGACTGAAGCTTTCTTT TRBV10-1 - many TRBJ1-1
CASSPRQGHEQYF TGTGCCAGCAGTCCCCGGCAGGGCCACGAGCAGTACTTC TRBV27 - few TRBJ2-7
CASTITGSSTDTQYF TGTGCCAGTACCATCACGGGAAGTAGCACAGATACGCAGTATTTT TRBV19 - - TRBJ2-3
CATSRTGQGVFSYNSPLHF TGTGCCACCAGCAGAACGGGACAGGGGGTTTTCTCCTATAATTCACCCCTCCACTTT TRBV15 TRBD1 - TRBJ1-6
CSACVRPAGFGNQPQHF TGCAGTGCTTGTGTCCGTCCCGCAGGGTTCGGCAATCAGCCCCAGCATTTT TRBV20-1 - - TRBJ1-5
CASSYRPGNEAFF TGTGCCAGCAGTTACCGGCCAGGGAACGAAGCTTTCTTT TRBV6-4 - - TRBJ1-1
CASSQGTLNTEAFF TGCGCCAGCAGCCAGGGTACCCTGAACACTGAAGCTTTCTTT TRBV5-1 - few TRBJ1-1
CAWSVQGDGYGYTF TGTGCCTGGAGTGTACAGGGAGATGGGTATGGCTACACCTTC TRBV30 - once TRBJ1-2
CAIRGAVDGTEAFF TGTGCCATCAGGGGGGCGGTCGATGGGACTGAAGCTTTCTTT TRBV10-3 - - TRBJ1-1
CASRKRGQGDNQPQHF TGTGCCAGCAGAAAAAGAGGGCAGGGGGACAATCAGCCCCAGCATTTT TRBV27 TRBD1 few TRBJ1-5
CASSQKQGLRNGELFF TGTGCCAGCAGCCAAAAACAGGGGTTAAGAAACGGGGAGCTGTTTTTT TRBV14 TRBD1 - TRBJ2-2
CASSFRTSGGETQYF TGTGCCAGCAGCTTCCGGACTAGCGGGGGGGAGACCCAGTACTTC TRBV7-8 TRBD2 once TRBJ2-5
CASSEMRAESGGKLFF TGTGCCAGCAGTGAAATGCGGGCAGAGAGCGGCGGAAAACTGTTTTTT TRBV6-1 - - TRBJ1-4
CASSSGQSSSTDTQYF TGTGCCAGCAGTTCGGGACAGTCCTCTAGCACAGATACGCAGTATTTT TRBV2 TRBD1 once TRBJ2-3
CASSRTGDSNQPQHF TGTGCCAGCAGTCGGACAGGGGATTCCAATCAGCCCCAGCATTTT TRBV28 TRBD1 - TRBJ1-5
CASSDSLRDTEAFF TGCGCCAGCAGTGATTCCCTTCGGGACACTGAAGCTTTCTTT TRBV10-1 - - TRBJ1-1
CASSFHRGSSYGYTF TGTGCCAGCAGTTTCCACCGCGGCAGCTCCTATGGCTACACCTTC TRBV28 - - TRBJ1-2
CASSQDLKGGGLAKNIQYF TGTGCCAGCAGCCAAGATCTGAAAGGGGGGGGACTAGCCAAAAACATTCAGTACTTC TRBV3-1/TRBV3-2 - - TRBJ2-4